These 15 T cell receptor beta chains share one sample of origin, sequenced in a study of blood T cell repertoires in COVID-19. Assay: immunoSEQ multiplex PCR; the TCRdb copy retains only in-frame clones and omits some. The sample lists tens of thousands of clones; 85% to 90% were seen once. Sequencing was done on a sample of peripheral blood. The receptor set was obtained from a man aged 65 to 79 with active or convalescent COVID-19.

There are a few counts of this clone. The rearrangement joins TRBV7-2 to TRBJ1-1; TRBD1 matches 8 bases. CDR1 and CDR2 (germline): SGHTA, FQGNSA. J gave up 5 bases and V 5 bases, and 7 bases lay outside the gene matches. The CDR3 loop spans 14 amino acids. CDR3 in amino acids: CASSPGQGYTEAFF. CDR3 nucleotides: TGTGCCAGCAGCCCCGGACAGGGATATACTGAAGCTTTCTTT. The full variable domain, with the rest looked up from reference TRBV7-2 and TRBJ1-1, is GAGVSQSPSNKVTEKGKDVELRCDPISGHTALYWYRQSLGQGLEFLIYFQGNSAPDKSGLPSDRFSAERTGGSVSTLTIQRTQQEDSAVYLCASSPGQGYTEAFFGQGTRLTVV.

The gene calls are TRBV10-3 and TRBJ1-1; perhaps TRBD1 as D (6 bases). The CDR3 is made up of 14 amino acids. The germline V gene encodes CDR1 ENHRY and CDR2 SYGVKD. Trimming pared 6 bases from V and 0 bases from J, leaving 11 bases between. CDR3 loop: CAIRQDSLNTEAFF. The CDR3 DNA is TGTGCCATCAGACAGGACAGCCTGAACACTGAAGCTTTCTTT.

The chain is built from TRBV28 and TRBJ2-7; 10 positions agree with TRBD1. The ends lost 6 bases at V and 2 bases at J; junction bases unmatched: 1. Per germline, CDR1 MDHEN and CDR2 SYDVKM. The CDR3 spans 13 residues. The CDR3: CASRGQGPYEQYF. CDR3 DNA sequence: TGTGCCAGCAGGGGACAGGGGCCCTACGAGCAGTACTTC.

The rearrangement joins TRBV5-8 to TRBJ2-3, with 8 bases matching TRBD2. Unmatched junction bases numbered 6, after V lost 1 base and J lost 2 bases. The CDR3 covers 16 residues. Looked up from germline, CDR1 is SGHTS and CDR2 is YDEGEE. As DNA, the CDR3 is TGTGCCAGCAGCTTGTTAGTAGCGGGGTCCACAGATACGCAGTATTTT. Translated, it gives CASSLLVAGSTDTQYF.

The V call is TRBV7-6, the J call TRBJ2-3; D not certain. The CDR3 contains 13 residues. V lost 4 bases and J 2 bases, leaving 7 bases between the germline ends. Germline V gene data show CDR1 as SGHVS and CDR2 as FNYEAQ. For the CDR3, the DNA is TGTGCCAGCAGCTCGGAGAACACAGATACGCAGTATTTT. Its translation: CASSSENTDTQYF.

V gene TRBV9 combines with J gene TRBJ2-1; 7 nucleotides agree with TRBD2. This CDR3 contains 15 residues. Germline V lookup: CDR1 SGDLS, CDR2 YYNGEE. V gave up 2 bases and J gave up 4 bases; unmatched junction bases: 6. CDR3 sequence (DNA): TGTGCCAGCAGCGTGTCTGGGGAGGGTTACAATGAGCAGTTCTTC. It encodes CASSVSGEGYNEQFF.

The V and J genes are TRBV19 and TRBJ2-7, with 13 positions matching TRBD2. This CDR3 spans 15 amino acids. CDR1 is LNHDA, CDR2 SQIVND, per germline (reference sequence). J lost 2 bases, V lost 8 bases, and 6 bases had no gene match. The CDR3 reads CASRAGTSGTYEQYF. The CDR3 DNA is TGTGCCAGTCGAGCCGGGACTAGCGGGACCTACGAGCAGTACTTC.

This chain uses TRBV9 with TRBJ2-5, with 8 bases identical to TRBD2. CDR3 length: 16 residues. Germline V gives CDR1 SGDLS, CDR2 YYNGEE. Germline trimming cut 3 bases from V and 7 bases from J; bases unmatched to any gene: 14. CDR3 protein: CASSASGAGGVGTQYF. The CDR3 bases are TGTGCCAGCAGCGCCTCAGGGGCGGGAGGAGTCGGGACCCAGTACTTC.

The chain recombines TRBV19 with TRBJ2-5; D unresolved. The CDR3 runs 14 residues. The germline V gene encodes CDR1 LNHDA and CDR2 SQIVND (reference sequence). Deletions cut 5 bases from V and 7 bases from J, with 17 bases between. The CDR3 bases are TGTGCCAGTAGTTTTACGACCAGTACGGGGACCCAGTACTTC. Translation: CASSFTTSTGTQYF. The full variable domain, its missing parts supplied by reference TRBV19 and TRBJ2-5, is DGGITQSPKYLFRKEGQNVTLSCEQNLNHDAMYWYRQDPGQGLRLIYYSQIVNDFQKGDIAEGYSVSREKKESFPLTVTSAQKNPTAFYLCASSFTTSTGTQYFGPGTRLLVL.

The chain couples TRBV10-2 to TRBJ1-2, with no clear D. From germline, CDR1 is WSHSY and CDR2 SAAADI. The CDR3 covers 15 residues. V lost 3 bases and J 2 bases, leaving 13 bases between the germline ends. The CDR3 reads CASSEDREINYGYTF. The CDR3 DNA follows: TGCGCCAGCAGTGAAGATAGGGAGATAAACTATGGCTACACCTTC.

The V call is TRBV3-1 (or the pseudogene TRBV3-2), the J call TRBJ2-3; possibly TRBD2 for D (5 bases). V gave up 6 bases and J gave up 1 base, with 14 bases separating them. Germline values: CDR1 LGHDT, CDR2 YNNKEL (reference sequence). The CDR3 totals 15 residues. CDR3 residues: CASSLVFSGTDTQYF. CDR3 bases: TGTGCCAGCAGTTTAGTATTTAGCGGCACAGATACGCAGTATTTT.

The chain carries TRBV4-2 and TRBJ2-7; possibly TRBD1 for D (6 bases). This CDR3 has 14 amino acids. V was trimmed by 1 base and J by 3 bases, leaving 10 bases between them. CDR1 is LGHNA and CDR2 is YNFKEQ in the germline V gene. The CDR3 loop is CASSQGGQSYEQYF. Here the CDR3 DNA reads TGTGCCAGCAGCCAAGGTGGACAGAGCTACGAGCAGTACTTC.

The chain combines TRBV5-4 with TRBJ1-6, with 7 bases fitting TRBD1. After removal of 3 bases from V and 14 bases from J, the junction contained 5 bases not matched to a gene. The CDR3 totals 12 residues. Per the germline V gene, CDR1 is SGHNT and CDR2 is YYREEE (reference sequence). CDR3 residues: CASSSPGTALHF. The DNA of the CDR3 is TGTGCCAGCAGCTCCCCGGGGACAGCCCTCCACTTT.

The V call is TRBV27, the J call TRBJ2-5; TRBD1 might be the D (6 bases). There are 14 residues in the CDR3. The ends were cut back, 3 bases at V and 7 bases at J, with 15 bases in the middle. Per germline, CDR1 MNHEY and CDR2 SMNVEV (reference sequence). The CDR3 DNA reads as TGTGCCAGCAGTTTTAGTGGGATAGGGGGGACCCAGTACTTC. Its protein is CASSFSGIGGTQYF.

J is TRBJ1-1 and V is TRBV19, with D perhaps TRBD1 (6 bases). Germline V gives CDR1 LNHDA, CDR2 SQIVND (reference sequence). The ends were cut back, 9 bases at V and 6 bases at J, with 17 bases in the middle. The CDR3 totals 13 residues. The CDR3 bases are TGTGCCAGCTGTCCTCGCAGGGGCGCTGAAGCTTTCTTT. Residues: CASCPRRGAEAFF.